One sample yielded the 22 T cell receptor beta chains listed below, sequenced in a study of PD-1 blockade in classical Hodgkin lymphoma. Produced via immunoSEQ multiplex PCR; TCRdb's table is partial and in-frame only. The sample yields about 21,000 clones, about 86% seen once. The time point: newly diagnosed, previously untreated cHL patient sample. Thawed PBMCs were the source of CD8+ T cells, obtained through magnetic negative selection. Sequenced material: CD8+ T cells from blood. The receptors here all came from a human donor with classical Hodgkin lymphoma.

This clone showed up just once. The chain carries TRBV5-6 and TRBJ1-2; 9 bases map to TRBD1. The V and J ends lost 3 bases and 6 bases, in that order; junction bases with no gene match: 3. There are 13 residues in the CDR3. Germline CDR1 reads SGHDT; CDR2 reads YYEEEE. For the CDR3, the DNA is TGTGCCAGCAGCTGGGGGACAGGGAATGGCTACACCTTC. As protein: CASSWGTGNGYTF.

This chain connects TRBV28 to TRBJ2-7; TRBD2 aligns across 7 bases. The germline V gene encodes CDR1 MDHEN and CDR2 SYDVKM. This CDR3 has 14 residues. J was trimmed by 2 bases and V by 2 bases; bases with no gene match: 3. CDR3 loop: CASSLIGTTYEQYF. Written as DNA, the CDR3 is TGTGCCAGCAGTTTAATTGGGACTACCTACGAGCAGTACTTC.

As to this clone: This same CDR3 is encoded by further DNA sequences in the sample. CDR3 region: CASRSGTGGEGTEAFF. CDR3 sequence (DNA): TGCGCCAGCAGGTCCGGGACAGGGGGCGAGGGAACTGAAGCTTTCTTT. This sequence joins TRBV5-1 and TRBJ1-1, with TRBD1 matching 12 bases. V shed 5 bases and J 5 bases; nucleotides not matched to a gene: 10. The CDR3 is 16 amino acids. The germline V gene encodes CDR1 SGHRS and CDR2 YFSETQ.

The chain employs TRBV30 and TRBJ1-3; no definite D call. The CDR3 is 14 amino acids. V was clipped by 1 base and J by 0 bases, with 7 bases between them. CDR1 and CDR2 from the germline V gene are GTSNPN and SVGIG (reference sequence). CDR3 sequence reads: CAWSEGTSGNTIYF. CDR3 sequence (DNA): TGTGCCTGGAGTGAGGGAACCTCTGGAAACACCATATATTTT.

This clone was seen just once. The V gene is TRBV9, the J gene TRBJ1-1; no clear D. The V gene lost 3 bases and the J gene lost 4 bases, with 7 bases spanning the gap. There are 12 residues in the CDR3. CDR1 SGDLS and CDR2 YYNGEE come from the germline V gene. CDR3 in DNA: TGTGCCAGCAGCGACATAGGCACTGAAGCTTTCTTT. Residues: CASSDIGTEAFF.

The V call is TRBV7-9, the J call TRBJ1-4, with D possibly being TRBD1 (6 bases). V lost 5 bases and J 8 bases, leaving 24 bases between the germline ends. CDR1 and CDR2 (germline): SEHNR, FQNEAQ (reference sequence). The CDR3 consists of 17 residues. CDR3 nucleotides: TGTGCCAGCAGCGTCCGGTCGGGACAACCGATCGGGGAAAAACTGTTTTTT. Its translation is CASSVRSGQPIGEKLFF.

The chain is built from TRBV7-2 and TRBJ1-3; weak D call: TRBD1 (6 bases). CDR1 is SGHTA and CDR2 is FQGNSA in the germline V gene. The CDR3 is 16 amino acids. V shed 5 bases and J shed 3 bases, with 17 bases lying between them. This CDR3 reads CASSTSRTEDGNTIYF. CDR3 in DNA: TGTGCCAGCAGCACATCCAGGACAGAAGATGGAAACACCATATATTTT.

The V call is TRBV27, the J call TRBJ2-3; 7 bases are a match to TRBD2. CDR3 size: 15 residues. Trimming removed 0 bases from V and 1 base from J; junction bases left unmatched: 1. The germline gives CDR1 MNHEY, CDR2 SMNVEV (reference sequence). CDR3 in amino acids: CASSLSRGGTDTQYF. As DNA, the CDR3 is TGTGCCAGCAGTTTATCCCGGGGGGGCACAGATACGCAGTATTTT.

The gene calls are TRBV6-5 and TRBJ1-5; no reliable D call. From germline, CDR1 is MNHEY and CDR2 SVGAGI. V gave up 6 bases and J gave up 0 bases, with 6 bases separating them. The CDR3 runs to 13 residues. CDR3 sequence reads: CASRLNSNQPQHF. The CDR3 DNA reads TGTGCCAGCAGGTTGAATAGCAATCAGCCCCAGCATTTT.

This clone was detected once. The chain has TRBV18 and TRBJ1-2, with 9 nucleotides matching TRBD1. There are 13 residues in the CDR3. Germline values: CDR1 KGHSH, CDR2 LQKENI. After removal of 6 bases from V and 5 bases from J, the junction contained 4 bases not matched to a gene. CDR3 nucleotides: TGTGCCAGCTCGGGGACAGGGAGATATGGCTACACCTTC. This gives the protein CASSGTGRYGYTF.

This clone was seen only once. The rearrangement uses TRBV4-1 and TRBJ2-7, with 8 nucleotides matching TRBD1. The J segment lost 3 bases and the V segment lost 2 bases, leaving 12 bases of the junction unmatched. This CDR3 has 17 residues. Germline V gene lookup returns CDR1 MGHRA and CDR2 YSYEKL. The CDR3 nucleotides are TGCGCCAGCAGCCAAACACCTCTCCTCGGACAGGGCTACGAGCAGTACTTC. Translated: CASSQTPLLGQGYEQYF.

This clone was seen only once. This chain uses TRBV13 with TRBJ2-6; 12 nucleotides line up with TRBD1. The junction had 20 bases not matched to a gene; V was cut back by 5 bases and J by 0 bases. Germline V CDR1 and CDR2: PRHDT, FYEKMQ (reference sequence). The CDR3 totals 23 residues. The CDR3 coding sequence is TGTGCCAGCAGCGCAGACCAACCTCCGGGACAGGGGGCGGATAGCTCTGGGGCCAACGTCCTGACTTTC. Its translation is CASSADQPPGQGADSSGANVLTF.

The chain links TRBV7-6 to TRBJ2-2; D is ambiguous. The germline CDR1 and CDR2 sequences are SGHVS and FNYEAQ. Trimming left V 3 bases short and J 1 base short, with 12 bases between. The CDR3 consists of 16 residues. The CDR3 protein is CASSFHGPVNTGELFF. In DNA form, the CDR3 reads TGTGCCAGCAGCTTTCACGGACCAGTGAACACCGGGGAGCTGTTTTTT.

The V gene is TRBV4-3, the J gene TRBJ1-3, with a weak D call TRBD1 (6 bases). Per germline, CDR1 LGHNA and CDR2 YSLEER. This CDR3 comprises 15 residues. Trimming took 0 bases from V and 4 from J, leaving 10 bases between them. The CDR3, as DNA: TGCGCCAGCAGCCAAGATCAGGGGTCGGGAAACACCATATATTTT. Its protein is CASSQDQGSGNTIYF.

This clone was seen only once. The chain is built from TRBV6-5 and TRBJ2-7; 10 bases are shared with TRBD2. Germline CDR1 MNHEY, CDR2 SVGAGI. The junction had 10 bases not matched to a gene; V was cut back by 6 bases and J by 5 bases. The CDR3 has 15 amino acids. The CDR3 DNA is TGTGCCAGCAGCCTTGATCTAGCGGGGGAAGACGAGCAGTACTTC. As protein: CASSLDLAGEDEQYF.

This sequence joins TRBV29-1 and TRBJ1-1; D ambiguous. The CDR3 consists of 14 residues. Looked up from germline, CDR1 is SQVTM and CDR2 is ANQGSEA. V lost 0 bases and J lost 1, with 9 bases in between. CDR3 loop: CSVEDVQTNTEAFF. As DNA, the CDR3 is TGCAGCGTTGAAGACGTTCAAACGAACACTGAAGCTTTCTTT.

The J gene is TRBJ1-1, the V gene TRBV7-9; a weak D match, TRBD1 (5 bases). V was cut by 6 bases and J by 7 bases, with 21 bases left in between. Germline CDR1 SEHNR, CDR2 FQNEAQ (reference sequence). The CDR3 sequence is 15 residues long. CDR3: CASSRSDAGLLEAFF. CDR3 in DNA: TGTGCCAGCAGTAGATCCGACGCAGGGCTTCTTGAAGCTTTCTTT.

The chain recombines TRBV5-1 with TRBJ2-3, with no clear D. This CDR3 spans 13 amino acids. CDR1 is SGHRS and CDR2 is YFSETQ in the germline V gene. V shed 6 bases and J shed 2 bases, with 10 bases lying between them. CDR3 bases: TGCGCCAGCACCCGGAGTTTCACAGATACGCAGTATTTT. This translates into CASTRSFTDTQYF.

The chain uses TRBV2 and TRBJ2-7, with a weak D call TRBD1 (8 bases). V was shortened by 6 bases and J by 5 bases, with 17 bases between the two germline ends. The CDR3 has 14 amino acids. Germline CDR1 reads SNHLY; CDR2 reads FYNNEI. The CDR3 spells CASSGRQGTNEQYF. CDR3 nucleotides: TGTGCCAGCAGCGGACGACAGGGGACTAACGAGCAGTACTTC.

The genes are TRBV6-4 and TRBJ1-2, with D maybe TRBD1 (5 bases). The CDR3 extends over 13 amino acids. Per germline, CDR1 MRHNA and CDR2 SNTAGT. V lost 0 bases, J lost 9 bases, and 11 bases lay in between. In DNA, the CDR3 is TGTGCCAGCAGTGACTCCGACAGAAGGAGCTACACCTTC. Its translation: CASSDSDRRSYTF.

V and J are TRBV6-4 and TRBJ2-7; perhaps TRBD2 as D (7 bases). CDR3 size: 14 residues. The germline gives CDR1 MRHNA, CDR2 SNTAGT. V shed 8 bases and J shed 6 bases, with 20 bases lying between them. CDR3 DNA sequence: TGTGCCAGCCAGAGACCGGGGGGCCCTCGCGAGCAGTACTTC. It yields the protein CASQRPGGPREQYF.

The rearrangement uses TRBV19 and TRBJ1-1; perhaps TRBD1 as D (6 bases). The length of the CDR3 is 15 residues. V was trimmed by 7 bases and J by 4 bases, leaving 19 bases between them. Germline V gene data show CDR1 as LNHDA and CDR2 as SQIVND (reference sequence). The CDR3 DNA is TGTGCCAGTACCCTGAAGGGGGGCAAGGGCACTGAAGCTTTCTTT. Its protein product is CASTLKGGKGTEAFF.